Reported below is one TCR beta chain. It has no known antigen specificity. Base qualities are missing; no much larger clone stands one base away. The collaborating institutions used their own protocols to collect whole blood in K2EDTA tubes. For TCRbeta analysis, collaborator samples were shipped as frozen whole blood, as isolated PBMCs, or as DNA extracted from either sample type. The data stem from a study of blood T cell repertoires in COVID-19 (TCRdb year 2020). With regard to the full study: Samples covering the acute and convalescent phases of COVID-19 were provided by collaborators in the United States, Italy and Spain. The material from the prospective study consisted of cDNA or gDNA derived from T cells, B-cell-depleted T cells, or PBMCs. The dataset comprised deeply sampled blood TCRbeta repertoires from subjects exposed to, actively infected with, or recovered from COVID-19. The repertoires were released in a freely available public database meant as a resource for research on the immune response to SARS-CoV-2. The samples were drawn from two sources: the first 160 participants of the ongoing ImmuneRACE study, and 950 to 1,500 subjects contributed by 6 global collaborators. Sample metadata almost always included a de-identified subject ID, COVID-19 status, age in years and sex. Where available, HLA class I and class II types were taken from metadata supplied by the sample provider and were not determined by assay-based typing. Summary of the overall study and its limitations: The amount of clinical and demographic metadata varied by source and participant and was provided uncurated.

TCRbeta CDR3 regions were amplified from genomic DNA using the immunoSEQ Assay, a bias-controlled multiplex PCR. Processing in the source paper ran as follows. The number of nucleated cells in each sample was estimated from the amplification of reference gene primers within the assay. To quantify the absolute abundance of each unique TCRbeta CDR3 rearrangement, sequence reads were collapsed and filtered. Productive Simpson clonality was computed per sample as the square root of Simpson's diversity index over productive rearrangements. Held by TCRdb, this immuneACCESS table contains in-frame sequences only and omits some clones. Under half of the omission traces to an unresolved V gene where checked; the cause of the rest is unknown. Clone size and V and J calls were adopted from that table, with D and trimming inferred from the DNA. Present in this sample are roughly 100,000 clones, about 85% of which were seen just once. The ten most abundant clones make up 2% of the sample.

Based on the germline V gene, the CDR1 and CDR2 sequences are SGHRS and YFSETQ. The CDR3 measures 14 amino acids from cysteine to phenylalanine. Of all the DNA, just the CDR3 is kept, 42 bases in frame from base 1. Trimming costs V 4 bases and J 4 bases, and their ends lie 13 bases apart. The sequenced sample consisted of peripheral blood. The TCR was taken from a man aged 50-59 years with active COVID-19. The chain links TRBV5-1 with TRBJ2-3; TRBD1 is perhaps the D gene, given 5 matching bases. The CDR3 protein is CASSPTVKADTQYF. The base sequence is TGCGCCAGCAGCCCGACAGTTAAGGCAGATACGCAGTATTTT. When the CDR3 is completed using the reference TRBV5-1 and TRBJ2-3 genes on either side, the full variable domain is KAGVTQTPRYLIKTRGQQVTLSCSPISGHRSVSWYQQTPGQGLQFLFEYFSETQRNKGNFPGRFSGRQFSNSRSEMNVSTLELGDSALYLCASSPTVKADTQYFGPGTRLTVL.